This T cell receptor (beta chain) was obtained from a study of cytomegalovirus exposure and HLA in healthy donors. Vbeta (60) and Jbeta (13) primers were used in the PCR. The assay was immunoSEQ multiplex PCR, and TCRdb's table has in-frame clones only and misses some. The sample contains 90,000 to 120,000 clones, approximately 80% of which appear only once. Whereas donors were nominally healthy upon sampling, unrecorded immune exposures were probable. The germline gives CDR1 SGHRS, CDR2 YFSETQ. CDR3 size: 15 residues. The V gene is TRBV5-1, the J gene TRBJ2-5, with D possibly being TRBD1 (5 bases). The J call may not be correct, given that the DNA end is closer to TRBJ2-7. Sequenced sample: PBMCs. This clonotype originated in a male donor in good health and CMV-seronegative. For the CDR3, the DNA is TGCGCCAGCAGCTTGGTGGTGGGGCCGGCCTACGAGCAGTACTTC. Translating it yields CASSLVVGPAYEQYF.